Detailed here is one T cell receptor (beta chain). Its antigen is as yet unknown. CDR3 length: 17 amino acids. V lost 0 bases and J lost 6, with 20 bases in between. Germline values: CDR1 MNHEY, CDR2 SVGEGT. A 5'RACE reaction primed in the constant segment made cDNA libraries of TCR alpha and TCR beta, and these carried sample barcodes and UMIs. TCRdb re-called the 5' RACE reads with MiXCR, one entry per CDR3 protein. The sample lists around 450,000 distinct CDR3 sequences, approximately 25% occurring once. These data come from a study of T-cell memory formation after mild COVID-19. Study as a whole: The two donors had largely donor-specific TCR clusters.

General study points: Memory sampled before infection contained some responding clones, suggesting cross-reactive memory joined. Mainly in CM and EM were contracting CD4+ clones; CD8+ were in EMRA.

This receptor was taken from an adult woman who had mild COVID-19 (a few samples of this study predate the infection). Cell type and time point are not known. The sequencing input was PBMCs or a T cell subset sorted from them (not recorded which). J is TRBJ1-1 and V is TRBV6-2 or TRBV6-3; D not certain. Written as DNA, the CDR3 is TGTGCCAGCAGTTACTCTGGGATCCACTTCGGATACGCTGAAGCTTTCTTT. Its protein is CASSYSGIHFGYAEAFF.